These 24 T cell receptor beta chains share one sample of origin, sequenced in a study of shared clonotypes between healthy human individuals. Measured with immunoSEQ multiplex PCR; TCRdb has only the in-frame clones, and not every one. The sample includes 850,000 to 1,200,000 clones, 75% of them seen just once. The sample comprised memory CD4+ T cells sorted from blood. Described subset: CD45RA-negative fraction. Receptor source: a man between 18 and 29 years old in good health.

This rearrangement joins TRBV6-5 to TRBJ2-7; D possibly corresponds to TRBD1 (6 bases). Trimming pared 4 bases from V and 0 bases from J, leaving 16 bases between. Germline CDR1 MNHEY, CDR2 SVGAGI. The CDR3 extends over 16 amino acids. CDR3 in amino acids: CASSSSGTSSSYEQYF. In DNA, the CDR3 is TGTGCCAGCAGTTCCTCCGGGACAAGTAGCTCCTACGAGCAGTACTTC.

The chain uses TRBV11-3 and TRBJ2-1; TRBD2 aligns across 9 bases. Germline assignment: CDR1 SGHNT and CDR2 YENEEA. The CDR3 totals 17 residues. V trimming: 1 base; J trimming: 3 bases; junction bases outside the gene matches: 7. DNA for the CDR3: TGTGCCAGCAGCTTAGGGTCGGCGGGAGGGCTCTACAATGAGCAGTTCTTC. Amino acid sequence: CASSLGSAGGLYNEQFF.

The chain combines TRBV7-8 with TRBJ2-7; tentatively, D is TRBD1 (5 bases). Per the germline V gene, CDR1 is SGHVS and CDR2 is FQNEAQ. The CDR3 extends over 14 amino acids. With 1 base removed from V and 7 bases from J, the gap between germline ends came to 14 bases. This CDR3 reads CASSLGGRAGEQYF. CDR3 in DNA: TGTGCCAGCAGCTTAGGGGGCAGGGCCGGGGAGCAGTACTTC. The full variable domain, rest sourced from reference TRBV7-8 and TRBJ2-7, is GAGVSQSPRYKVAKRGQDVALRCDPISGHVSLFWYQQALGQGPEFLTYFQNEAQLDKSGLPSDRFFAERPEGSVSTLKIQRTQQEDSAVYLCASSLGGRAGEQYFGPGTRLTVT.

V is TRBV27 and J is TRBJ1-6; D is unresolved. V lost 3 bases and J 11 bases, leaving 11 bases between the germline ends. Germline V CDR1 and CDR2: MNHEY, SMNVEV (reference sequence). CDR3 size: 13 residues. For the CDR3, the DNA is TGTGCCAGCAGTTTCACTGGCTCTACACCCCTCCACTTT. Protein product: CASSFTGSTPLHF.

The chain employs TRBV5-1 and TRBJ2-1; 10 bases line up with TRBD1. The CDR3 sequence is 16 residues long. Germline CDR1 is SGHRS and CDR2 is YFSETQ. The V gene end was trimmed by 7 bases and the J gene end by 3 bases; junction bases not matched to a gene: 10. The DNA for the CDR3 is TGCGCCAGCCACGACCCGGGACAGGGGAACTACAATGAGCAGTTCTTC. Translating gives CASHDPGQGNYNEQFF.

This rearrangement joins TRBV2 to TRBJ2-1; 9 nucleotides line up with TRBD2. This CDR3 is 16 amino acids long. V trimming: 3 bases; J trimming: 4 bases; junction bases outside the gene matches: 7. The germline V gene has CDR1 SNHLY and CDR2 FYNNEI. CDR3 residues: CASSDQASGIYNEQFF. Here the CDR3 DNA reads TGTGCCAGCAGTGATCAGGCTAGCGGGATATACAATGAGCAGTTCTTC.

The rearrangement joins TRBV18 to TRBJ1-1, with 7 bases identical to TRBD1. V trimming: 2 bases; J trimming: 0 bases; junction bases outside the gene matches: 3. CDR1 and CDR2 (germline): KGHSH, LQKENI. This CDR3 spans 15 amino acids. CDR3 sequence (DNA): TGTGCCAGCTCACCAGAACAGGGGTTGAACACTGAAGCTTTCTTT. It yields the protein CASSPEQGLNTEAFF.

This clone was seen only once. The chain couples TRBV5-6 to TRBJ2-2, with D perhaps matching TRBD2 (5 bases). V lost 0 bases, J lost 3 bases, and 9 bases lay in between. The CDR3 contains 15 residues. Germline V gives CDR1 SGHDT, CDR2 YYEEEE. The CDR3 spells CASSLGQRDTGELFF. The CDR3 region has the DNA TGTGCCAGCAGCTTGGGCCAGAGGGACACCGGGGAGCTGTTTTTT. Combining the CDR3 with reference TRBV5-6 and TRBJ2-2 gives the whole variable domain DAGVTQSPTHLIKTRGQQVTLRCSPKSGHDTVSWYQQALGQGPQFIFQYYEEEERQRGNFPDRFSGHQFPNYSSELNVNALLLGDSALYLCASSLGQRDTGELFFGEGSRLTVL.

The chain is built from TRBV28 and TRBJ2-5; 8 bases are shared with TRBD2. The DNA end is more similar to TRBJ2-7, so the J call may be wrong. There are 15 residues in the CDR3. Germline lookup yields CDR1 MDHEN and CDR2 SYDVKM. CDR3 in DNA: TGTGCCAGCAGTCCGGGGGGGGCGTCTAGTTACGAGCAGTACTTC. Translating it yields CASSPGGASSYEQYF.

This chain joins TRBV19 and TRBJ2-6; 13 bases match TRBD2. Germline trimming cut 1 base from V and 0 bases from J; bases unmatched to any gene: 0. CDR1 is LNHDA and CDR2 is SQIVND in the germline V gene (reference sequence). This CDR3 has 18 amino acids. The CDR3 nucleotides are TGTGCCAGTAGTATAGGACTAGCGGGGGGCTCTGGGGCCAACGTCCTGACTTTC. It codes for CASSIGLAGGSGANVLTF.

The chain recombines TRBV7-9 with TRBJ1-2; D gene ambiguous. From germline, CDR1 is SEHNR and CDR2 FQNEAQ (reference sequence). This CDR3 contains 16 residues. V was trimmed by 5 bases and J by 5 bases, leaving 21 bases between them. Here the CDR3 reads CASSDLQLGRKYGYTF. The CDR3 coding sequence is TGTGCCAGCAGCGACCTACAGCTCGGTAGGAAGTATGGCTACACCTTC.

This clone appeared a few times. The rearrangement joins TRBV7-9 to TRBJ2-2; D tentatively fits TRBD1 or TRBD2 (5 bases each). The V gene lost 3 bases and the J gene lost 4 bases, with 9 bases spanning the gap. Germline assignment: CDR1 SEHNR and CDR2 FQNEAQ (reference sequence). The CDR3 contains 14 residues. CDR3 loop: CASSLQGATGELFF. The DNA of the CDR3 is TGTGCCAGCAGCTTGCAGGGAGCCACCGGGGAGCTGTTTTTT.

The rearrangement joins TRBV14 to TRBJ2-7, with 9 positions matching TRBD2. Looked up from germline, CDR1 is SGHDN and CDR2 is FVKESK. Trimming cost V 3 bases and J 4 bases; bases outside gene matches: 10. CDR3 length: 16 residues. The CDR3 DNA follows: TGTGCCAGCAGCCAGGCCGGTAGCGGGAGCCGTTACGAGCAGTACTTC. As protein: CASSQAGSGSRYEQYF.

CDR3 sequence (DNA): TGTGCCAGCAGCACGCGACTAAGCGGGGAAGAGACCCAGTACTTC. It yields the protein CASSTRLSGEETQYF. This chain connects TRBV11-2 to TRBJ2-5; 7 nucleotides match TRBD2. The trim removed 5 bases at V and 3 bases at J, leaving 9 bases unmatched. The germline V gene encodes CDR1 SGHAT and CDR2 FQNNGV. This CDR3 contains 15 residues. The complete variable domain, with remaining parts taken from reference TRBV11-2 and TRBJ2-5, reads EAGVAQSPRYKIIEKRQSVAFWCNPISGHATLYWYQQILGQGPKLLIQFQNNGVVDDSQLPKDRFSAERLKGVDSTLKIQPAKLEDSAVYLCASSTRLSGEETQYFGPGTRLLVL.

CDR3: CAISATGGKDEQFF. The CDR3 nucleotides read TGTGCCATCAGTGCGACAGGGGGCAAGGATGAGCAGTTCTTC. The chain uses TRBV10-3 and TRBJ2-1; 10 bases map to TRBD1. The CDR3 spans 14 residues. The V gene end was trimmed by 4 bases and the J gene end by 8 bases; junction bases not matched to a gene: 5. The V gene's germline CDR1 is ENHRY and CDR2 SYGVKD.

This sequence joins TRBV7-6 and TRBJ2-7; D might be TRBD2 (6 bases). Trimming took off 1 base at V and 2 bases at J, with 12 bases between the two ends. The germline V gene has CDR1 SGHVS and CDR2 FNYEAQ. The length of the CDR3 is 15 residues. CDR3 protein: CASSLGAGPTYEQYF. The CDR3 DNA follows: TGTGCCAGCAGCTTAGGGGCGGGACCTACCTACGAGCAGTACTTC.

This rearrangement joins TRBV15 to TRBJ2-3; weak D call: TRBD2 (5 bases). This CDR3 contains 19 residues. V lost 0 bases to trimming and J lost 0 bases, with 19 bases between them. Germline CDR1 LNHNV, CDR2 YYDKDF (reference sequence). The CDR3 nucleotides are TGTGCCACCAGCAGAGATAGGGAGCTTGGGCAGAAAAGCACAGATACGCAGTATTTT. Its protein is CATSRDRELGQKSTDTQYF.

This clone was recorded a few times. The V call is TRBV29-1, the J call TRBJ1-2, with TRBD1 identical over 7 bases. The CDR3 is 14 amino acids. The trim removed 8 bases at V and 8 bases at J, leaving 17 bases unmatched. Per the germline V gene, CDR1 is SQVTM and CDR2 is ANQGSEA. Here the CDR3 reads CSTARLGTERGYTF. Here the CDR3 DNA reads TGCAGCACCGCGAGGTTGGGGACAGAGCGAGGCTACACCTTC.

A remark on this clone: A far more abundant clone sits one base away, making this likely a read error. The rearrangement links TRBV5-6 to TRBJ1-3, with D uncertain. CDR1 is SGHDT, CDR2 YYEEEE, per germline. With 2 bases removed from V and 0 bases from J, the gap between germline ends came to 3 bases. CDR3 size: 13 residues. The CDR3 loop reads CASSLGSGNTIYF. CDR3 DNA sequence: TGTGCCAGCAGCTTAGGCTCTGGAAACACCATATATTTT.

The rearrangement uses TRBV10-3 and TRBJ1-1; maybe TRBD1 (6 bases). The germline V gene has CDR1 ENHRY and CDR2 SYGVKD. Between the trimmed V and J ends, which lost 7 bases and 0 bases, there was a span of 9 bases. The CDR3 spans 13 residues. The CDR3, as DNA: TGTGCCATCACCCGACAGGTGAACACTGAAGCTTTCTTT. Translating gives CAITRQVNTEAFF.

The chain carries TRBV19 and TRBJ1-5; 9 nucleotides agree with TRBD1. Germline V lookup: CDR1 LNHDA, CDR2 SQIVND (reference sequence). The CDR3 is 16 amino acids. With V trimmed by 2 bases and J by 7 bases, 9 bases remained unmatched. CDR3 in DNA: TGTGCCAGTAGTATATCAGGGACAGGGCGTTTCCAGCCCCAGCATTTT. Translation: CASSISGTGRFQPQHF. The full variable domain, in which reference TRBV19 and TRBJ1-5 provide the parts outside the CDR3, is DGGITQSPKYLFRKEGQNVTLSCEQNLNHDAMYWYRQDPGQGLRLIYYSQIVNDFQKGDIAEGYSVSREKKESFPLTVTSAQKNPTAFYLCASSISGTGRFQPQHFGDGTRLSIL.

The chain's CDR3 is CASSIADTTSGNTIYF. CDR3 sequence (DNA): TGTGCCAGTAGTATAGCGGACACCACCTCTGGAAACACCATATATTTT. The rearrangement links TRBV19 to TRBJ1-3; D perhaps matches TRBD1 (5 bases). Germline values: CDR1 LNHDA, CDR2 SQIVND (reference sequence). The CDR3 is made up of 16 amino acids. The ends were cut back, 1 base at V and 0 bases at J, with 10 bases in the middle.

Note on this clone: Other DNA variants within this sample encode the same CDR3. This chain joins TRBV6-5 and TRBJ2-6; weak D call: TRBD1 (5 bases). Trimming removed 6 bases from V and 1 base from J, with 10 bases in between. The CDR3 spans 15 residues. In germline, CDR1 is MNHEY, CDR2 SVGAGI. The CDR3 DNA follows: TGTGCCAGCAGAAGACAGATTTCTGGGGCCAACGTCCTGACTTTC. Protein sequence: CASRRQISGANVLTF.

V is TRBV28 and J is TRBJ1-1, with D perhaps TRBD1 (6 bases). This CDR3 has 14 amino acids. V was shortened by 4 bases and J by 5 bases, with 14 bases between the two germline ends. Germline CDR1 reads MDHEN; CDR2 reads SYDVKM. This CDR3 reads CASSSVGQRTEAFF. The CDR3 nucleotides are TGTGCCAGCAGTTCTGTAGGACAGCGGACTGAAGCTTTCTTT. Full variable domain (rest looked up from reference TRBV28 and TRBJ1-1): DVKVTQSSRYLVKRTGEKVFLECVQDMDHENMFWYRQDPGLGLRLIYFSYDVKMKEKGDIPEGYSVSREKKERFSLILESASTNQTSMYLCASSSVGQRTEAFFGQGTRLTVV.